This record concerns one T cell receptor beta chain sequence. This sample was taken from a study of blood T cell repertoires in COVID-19. At the level of the study: Spain, Italy and the United States supplied samples that represented acute and convalescent COVID-19. In each case, the material was cDNA or gDNA derived from T cells, B-cell-depleted T cells, or PBMCs.

Germline V gene sequence: CDR1 LNHDA, CDR2 SQIVND (reference sequence). This CDR3 contains 13 residues. V was cut by 7 bases and J by 7 bases, with 14 bases left in between. In the study's own analysis: How many nucleated cells were present was estimated from reference gene primer amplification. Sequencing was performed with immunoSEQ multiplex PCR; in TCRdb, only in-frame clones are kept and a portion is missing. The V and J calls and clone size are taken from that table; D and trimming were inferred from the DNA. Of roughly 89,000 clones in the sample, approximately 80% were seen once. Sequenced input: peripheral blood. The sequence was collected from an elderly woman with acute or convalescent COVID-19. The chain couples TRBV19 to TRBJ1-5, with D hard to call. The CDR3 sequence: CASKVEGGQPQHF. The CDR3 bases are TGTGCCAGTAAGGTAGAGGGCGGGCAGCCCCAGCATTTT.